This record looks at one T cell receptor beta chain sequence and its context. By share, this clonotype ranks as large (0.1 to 1%). Its antigen remains undetermined. It has no much larger one-base neighbor in the sample; base qualities were not kept. The record originates from a study of precursors of human CD4 cytotoxic T cells (dated by TCRdb to about 2018). Turning to the overall study: The bulk TCR-seq analysis covered CD4+ memory subsets from roughly 15 donors in total. Sequences for both the TCRalpha and TCRbeta chains came out of the TCR-seq analysis of more than 13 donors (table S7).

Instrument used: Illumina MiSeq. Per the original workflow: To quantify repertoire diversity, the Shannon-Wiener index was calculated using VDJtools. TCRbeta clonotypes with a clonotype frequency of at least 3 were defined as expanded. TCRdb cleaned the public reads at Q25 with fastp, built clones with MiXCR and kept in-frame beta chains. Each entry merges the rows of one CDR3 protein and shows their most common DNA and genes. TCRdb's processing, not the study's, gives the V and J calls here. This sample is represented by around 670 distinct CDR3 sequences; 15% to 20% of them were singletons. The ten largest clones add up to about a tenth of the sample. Reading the germline V gene gives CDR1 SQVTM and CDR2 ANQGSEA. A distance of 15 bases separates the germline ends of V and J, which lose 3 bases and 1 base respectively. Measured from the cysteine to the phenylalanine, the CDR3 is 15 residues long. Just the 45-base CDR3 DNA is kept, in frame starting at base 1.

On the study overall, not on this receptor specifically: Expanded effector clonotypes made up a larger fraction of IL-7Rhigh TEMRA clonotypes than of TEM or TCM clonotypes. More restricted TCR repertoires, with lower diversity and more expanded clonotypes, were shown by IL-7Rhigh and IL-7R- TEMRA subsets than by TCM and TEM subsets. Some bulk TCR-seq comparisons included only 13 of the 14 donors, suggesting not every subset was available for every donor. The authors noted that a human observational design cannot definitively establish the direction of differentiation between precursor and effector cells.

Bulk UMI-based TCR sequencing was performed on four sorted CD4+ memory subsets (TCM, TEM, IL-7Rhigh TEMRA, IL-7R- TEMRA) to test a precursor-effector relationship among CD4 cytotoxic T cells. The cells came from peripheral blood mononuclear cells that had been isolated from human blood. This clonotype was sampled from a human donor in good health. Rearrangement joined TRBV29-1 to TRBJ1-1; matching of 6 bases hints at TRBD1 as the D gene. Sequencing was performed on memory CD4+ T cells from blood (PBMCs). DNA sequence: TGCAGCGTTGAGCCAAAGCCAGGGGCGAACACTGAAGCTTTCTTT. It translates to CSVEPKPGANTEAFF.